The following is a TCR beta chain sequence with its context. Antigen unknown. Using immunoSEQ multiplex PCR, the repertoire was profiled, and TCRdb retains in-frame clones only, with some absent. The sample yields around 80,000 clones, 86% seen once. The entry originates in a study of T cell responses to AZD1222 COVID-19 vaccine. General study findings and limits: In the spike-specific TCR repertoire, nearly half reportedly target unmutated variant regions.

Sequenced material: peripheral blood, taken on day 0 of AZD1222 vaccination. The clonotype originates from an adult in good health.

The CDR3 DNA follows: TGTGCCAGCAGTCATTCTAGACTCTCCTACGAGCAGTACTTC. Amino acids: CASSHSRLSYEQYF. The chain joins TRBV3-1 (or the pseudogene TRBV3-2) to TRBJ2-7; D gene ambiguous. CDR3 length: 14 amino acids. CDR1 and CDR2 (germline): LGHDT, YNNKEL (reference sequence). The V and J ends lost 6 bases and 0 bases respectively, with 12 bases between them.